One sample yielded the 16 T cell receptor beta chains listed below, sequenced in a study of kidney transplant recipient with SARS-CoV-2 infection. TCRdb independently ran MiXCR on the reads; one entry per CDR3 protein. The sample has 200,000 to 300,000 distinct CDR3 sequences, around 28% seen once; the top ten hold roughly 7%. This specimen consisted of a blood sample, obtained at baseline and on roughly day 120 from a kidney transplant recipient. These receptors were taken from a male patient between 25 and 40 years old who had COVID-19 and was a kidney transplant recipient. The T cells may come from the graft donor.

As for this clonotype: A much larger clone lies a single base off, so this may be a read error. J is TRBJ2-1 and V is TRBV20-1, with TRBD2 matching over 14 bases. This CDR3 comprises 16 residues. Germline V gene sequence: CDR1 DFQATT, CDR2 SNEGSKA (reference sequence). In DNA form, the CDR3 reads TGCAGTGCTAGAAGGGGGACTAGCGGGAGTTACAATGGGCAGTTCTTC. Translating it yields CSARRGTSGSYNGQFF.

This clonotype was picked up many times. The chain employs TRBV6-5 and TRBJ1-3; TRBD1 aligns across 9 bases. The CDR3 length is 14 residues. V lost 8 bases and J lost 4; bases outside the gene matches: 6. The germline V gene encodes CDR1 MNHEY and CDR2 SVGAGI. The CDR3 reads CASWDRVSGNTIYF. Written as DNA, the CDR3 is TGTGCCAGCTGGGACAGGGTATCGGGAAACACCATATATTTT.

Here the CDR3 reads CASSMLDSRADTQYF. Written as DNA, the CDR3 is TGTGCCAGTAGTATGTTGGACAGTCGCGCAGATACGCAGTATTTT. The chain employs TRBV19 and TRBJ2-3, with a possible D match to TRBD1 (6 bases). Germline loops: CDR1 LNHDA, CDR2 SQIVND (reference sequence). Trimming left V 3 bases short and J 4 bases short, with 14 bases between. This CDR3 region has 15 residues.

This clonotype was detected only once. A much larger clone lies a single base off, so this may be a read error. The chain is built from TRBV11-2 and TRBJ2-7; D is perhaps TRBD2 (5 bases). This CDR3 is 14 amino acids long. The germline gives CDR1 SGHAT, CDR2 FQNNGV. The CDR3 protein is CAGSLGLASYEQYF. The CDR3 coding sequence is TGTGCCGGCAGCTTAGGCCTAGCATCCTACGAGCAGTACTTC.

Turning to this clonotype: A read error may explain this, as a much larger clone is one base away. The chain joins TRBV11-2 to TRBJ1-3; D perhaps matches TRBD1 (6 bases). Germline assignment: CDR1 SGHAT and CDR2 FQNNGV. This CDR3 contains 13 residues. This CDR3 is CASRQGSGNTTYF. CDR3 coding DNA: TGTGCCAGCAGACAGGGCTCTGGAAACACCACATATTTT.

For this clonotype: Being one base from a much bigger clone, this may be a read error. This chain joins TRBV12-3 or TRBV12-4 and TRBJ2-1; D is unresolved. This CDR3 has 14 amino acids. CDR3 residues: CASSPTASYNERFF. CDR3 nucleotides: TGTGCCAGCAGCCCAACCGCTTCCTACAATGAGCGGTTCTTC.

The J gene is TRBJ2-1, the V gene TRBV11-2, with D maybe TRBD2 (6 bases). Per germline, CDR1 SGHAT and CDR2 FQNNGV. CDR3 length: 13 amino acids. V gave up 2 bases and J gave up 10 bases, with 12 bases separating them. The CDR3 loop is CASSLNPRGEQFF. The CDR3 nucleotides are TGTGCCAGCAGCTTAAACCCGCGGGGCGAGCAGTTCTTC.

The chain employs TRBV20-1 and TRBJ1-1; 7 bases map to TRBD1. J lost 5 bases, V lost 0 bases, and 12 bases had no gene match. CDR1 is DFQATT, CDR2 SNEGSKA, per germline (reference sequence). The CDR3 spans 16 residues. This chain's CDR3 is CSARDDHRGRWTEAFF. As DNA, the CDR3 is TGCAGTGCTAGAGATGACCACAGGGGTAGGTGGACTGAAGCTTTCTTT.

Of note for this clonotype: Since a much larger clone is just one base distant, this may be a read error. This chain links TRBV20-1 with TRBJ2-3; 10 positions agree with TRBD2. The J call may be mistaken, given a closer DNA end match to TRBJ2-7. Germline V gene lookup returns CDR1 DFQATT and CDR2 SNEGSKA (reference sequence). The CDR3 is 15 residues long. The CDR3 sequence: CGARDWLAGEWEQYF. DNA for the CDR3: TGCGGTGCTAGAGATTGGCTAGCGGGAGAGTGGGAGCAGTACTTC.

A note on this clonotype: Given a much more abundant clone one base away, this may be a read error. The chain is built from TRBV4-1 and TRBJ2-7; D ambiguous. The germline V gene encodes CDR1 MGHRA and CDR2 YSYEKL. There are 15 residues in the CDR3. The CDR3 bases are TGCGACAGCAGCCAAGTACCTGGACGGATATACGAGCAGTACTTC. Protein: CDSSQVPGRIYEQYF.

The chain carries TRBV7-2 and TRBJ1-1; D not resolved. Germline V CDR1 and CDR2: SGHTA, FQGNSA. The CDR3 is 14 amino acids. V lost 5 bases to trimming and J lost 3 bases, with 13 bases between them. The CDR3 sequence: CASSPLGSYTEAFF. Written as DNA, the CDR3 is TGTGCCAGCAGCCCACTAGGCAGCTACACTGAAGCTTTCTTT.

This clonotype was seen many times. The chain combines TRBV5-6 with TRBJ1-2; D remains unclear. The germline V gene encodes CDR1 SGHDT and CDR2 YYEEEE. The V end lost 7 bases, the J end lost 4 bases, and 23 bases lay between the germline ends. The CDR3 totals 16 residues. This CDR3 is CASGLTNSRKTYGYTF. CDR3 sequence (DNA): TGTGCCAGCGGCCTGACCAATAGTCGAAAGACCTATGGCTACACCTTC.

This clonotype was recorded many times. For the CDR3, the DNA is TGTGCCACCAGTGTCTCTAGCGGCAGCACAGATACGCAGTATTTT. This translates into CATSVSSGSTDTQYF. The J gene is TRBJ2-3, the V gene TRBV24-1, with TRBD2 matching over 7 bases. Trimming at V came to 5 bases and at J to 0 bases, leaving 4 bases not matched to a gene. The CDR3 covers 15 residues. The germline CDR1 and CDR2 sequences are KGHDR and SFDVKD.

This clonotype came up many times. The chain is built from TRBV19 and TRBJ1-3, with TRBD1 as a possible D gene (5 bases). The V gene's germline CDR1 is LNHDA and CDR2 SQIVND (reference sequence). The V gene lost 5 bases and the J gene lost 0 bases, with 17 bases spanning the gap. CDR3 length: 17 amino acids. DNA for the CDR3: TGTGCCAGTAGTTCACGGCGGGGGGACCTCTCTGGAAACACCATATATTTT. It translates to CASSSRRGDLSGNTIYF.

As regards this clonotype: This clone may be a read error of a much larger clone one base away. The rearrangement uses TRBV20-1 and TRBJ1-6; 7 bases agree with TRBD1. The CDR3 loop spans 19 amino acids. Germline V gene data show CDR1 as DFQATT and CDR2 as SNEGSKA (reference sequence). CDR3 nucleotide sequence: TGCAGTGCTAGCGAAGGGAGGCCGACAGGGCGGTCCTATGATTCACCCCTCCACTTT. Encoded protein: CSASEGRPTGRSYDSPLHF.

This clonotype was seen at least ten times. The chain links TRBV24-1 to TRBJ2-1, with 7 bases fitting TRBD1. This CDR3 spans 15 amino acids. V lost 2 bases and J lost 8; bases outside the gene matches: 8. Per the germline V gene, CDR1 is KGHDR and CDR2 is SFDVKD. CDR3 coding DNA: TGTGCCACCAGTGATTCCGGGACAGACTCAGATGAGCAGTTCTTC. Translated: CATSDSGTDSDEQFF.